This TCR beta chain was recorded in a study of T-cell reconstitution after alpha-beta-depleted transplantation in children (dated by TCRdb to 2016 to 2018). About the full investigation: Using TCR repertoire profiling, the study followed T-cell immune reconstitution in a quantitative way in children after TCRalphabeta/CD19-depleted allogeneic hematopoietic cell transplantation.

The method was PCR. The reads were generated on an Illumina HiSeq 2500. To normalize quantification of the TCRbeta repertoire, the TCR libraries were built with molecular barcoding that relied on unique molecular identifiers. TCRdb trimmed public reads at Q25 via fastp, called clones via MiXCR and kept in-frame beta chains. One record per CDR3 amino acid sequence lists the most common genes and DNA. A total of around 400,000 distinct CDR3 sequences appear in this sample, around 21% of them only once. Of the sample, 3.8% is held by the ten largest clones. Comments on this clonotype: Its antigen is unknown. No qualities accompany the bases; no much larger clone lies one base away.

At the junction V is shortened by 3 bases and J by 3 bases, with 8 bases in between. The cysteine opens and the phenylalanine closes a CDR3 of 13 amino acids. Only CDR3 DNA remains: 39 bases, in frame from the first base. The germline V gene provides CDR1 MDHEN and CDR2 SYDVKM. The sequence links TRBV28 to TRBJ2-5, with the D gene too uncertain to name. The receptor's source is a human donor who donated a stem cell graft to a child with acute myeloid leukemia. Sequences were derived from PBMCs from the stem cell graft donor, sampled from the stem cell graft. In nucleotides, the sequence is TGTGCCAGCAGTTTTCGGGCCGAAGAGACCCAGTACTTC. This encodes CASSFRAEETQYF. The CDR3, completed at both ends by the reference TRBV28 and TRBJ2-5 genes, gives the full variable domain DVKVTQSSRYLVKRTGEKVFLECVQDMDHENMFWYRQDPGLGLRLIYFSYDVKMKEKGDIPEGYSVSREKKERFSLILESASTNQTSMYLCASSFRAEETQYFGPGTRLLVL.